The 10 T cell receptor beta chains reported below all come from one sample, sequenced in a study of cytomegalovirus exposure and HLA in healthy donors. 60 Vbeta and 13 Jbeta primers were used in PCR. Assay: immunoSEQ multiplex PCR; the TCRdb copy retains only in-frame clones and omits some. The sample lists under 110,000 clones; 65% to 80% were seen once. The sequencing input was PBMCs. Every receptor here comes from a male donor in good health and CMV-seropositive.

The chain links TRBV9 to TRBJ2-7; 7 bases align to TRBD2. The trim removed 2 bases at V and 0 bases at J, leaving 5 bases unmatched. The CDR3 is made up of 15 amino acids. The germline CDR1 and CDR2 sequences are SGDLS and YYNGEE. The CDR3 spells CASSVSGLHSYEQYF. The DNA for the CDR3 is TGTGCCAGCAGCGTTAGCGGGTTACACTCCTACGAGCAGTACTTC.

J is TRBJ1-1 and V is TRBV6-1; 8 nucleotides line up with TRBD1. V was pared by 3 bases and J by 3 bases, with 18 bases of the junction left unmatched. The CDR3 consists of 19 residues. The V gene's germline CDR1 is MNHNS and CDR2 SASEGT. The CDR3: CASSDLGRGQGLLYTEAFF. In DNA, the CDR3 is TGTGCCAGCAGTGACCTGGGCCGAGGACAGGGACTATTGTACACTGAAGCTTTCTTT.

This chain uses TRBV7-2 with TRBJ2-7; 9 bases agree with TRBD2. This CDR3 region has 15 residues. Germline loops: CDR1 SGHTA, CDR2 FQGNSA. Trimming cost V 4 bases and J 3 bases; bases outside gene matches: 7. CDR3 sequence: CASSSGTSFFYEQYF. The CDR3 nucleotides read TGTGCCAGCAGCTCCGGGACTAGCTTTTTCTACGAGCAGTACTTC.

This chain links TRBV13 with TRBJ2-7; D unresolved. Trimming pared 6 bases from V and 2 bases from J, leaving 8 bases between. The CDR3 has 12 amino acids. CDR1 is PRHDT, CDR2 FYEKMQ, per germline (reference sequence). The CDR3 here is CASSPLAYEQYF. CDR3 sequence (DNA): TGTGCCAGCAGTCCACTGGCCTACGAGCAGTACTTC.

The chain recombines TRBV19 with TRBJ1-6; D might be TRBD1 (6 bases). The CDR3 spans 13 residues. From germline, CDR1 is LNHDA and CDR2 SQIVND (reference sequence). The V and J ends lost 6 bases and 8 bases respectively, with 11 bases between them. The CDR3 DNA reads TGTGCCAGTAGCACAGGGTTTTATTCACCCCTCCACTTT. Translation gives CASSTGFYSPLHF. Complete variable domain (other parts from reference TRBV19 and TRBJ1-6): DGGITQSPKYLFRKEGQNVTLSCEQNLNHDAMYWYRQDPGQGLRLIYYSQIVNDFQKGDIAEGYSVSREKKESFPLTVTSAQKNPTAFYLCASSTGFYSPLHFGNGTRLTVT.

The chain employs TRBV7-9 and TRBJ2-2, with D unclear. Trimming removed 4 bases from V and 3 bases from J, with 3 bases in between. The germline V gene has CDR1 SEHNR and CDR2 FQNEAQ (reference sequence). The CDR3 is 12 residues long. CDR3 residues: CASSSYTGELFF. CDR3 bases: TGTGCCAGCAGCTCATACACCGGGGAGCTGTTTTTT. Combining the CDR3 with reference TRBV7-9 and TRBJ2-2 gives the whole variable domain DTGVSQNPRHKITKRGQNVTFRCDPISEHNRLYWYRQTLGQGPEFLTYFQNEAQLEKSRLLSDRFSAERPKGSFSTLEIQRTEQGDSAMYLCASSSYTGELFFGEGSRLTVL.

This chain uses TRBV2 with TRBJ1-4, with 9 bases identical to TRBD1. Trimming cost V 5 bases and J 0 bases; bases outside gene matches: 4. Germline CDR1 reads SNHLY; CDR2 reads FYNNEI. The CDR3 length is 16 residues. CDR3 in DNA: TGTGCCAGCAGTAGTACAGGGGGCTCAACTAATGAAAAACTGTTTTTT. It translates to CASSSTGGSTNEKLFF.

The gene calls are TRBV5-6 and TRBJ1-2, with 8 nucleotides matching TRBD1. Germline CDR1 and CDR2: SGHDT and YYEEEE. The CDR3 totals 13 residues. Germline trimming cut 8 bases from V and 3 bases from J; bases unmatched to any gene: 6. The DNA for the CDR3 is TGTGCCAGTTACGGACAGGGTGACTATGGCTACACCTTC. It encodes CASYGQGDYGYTF. Full variable domain (missing parts from reference TRBV5-6 and TRBJ1-2): DAGVTQSPTHLIKTRGQQVTLRCSPKSGHDTVSWYQQALGQGPQFIFQYYEEEERQRGNFPDRFSGHQFPNYSSELNVNALLLGDSALYLCASYGQGDYGYTFGSGTRLTVV.

This clone turned up a few times. CDR3 sequence (DNA): TGCGCCAGCAGCTTGGCCGGTTTAGATACGCAGTATTTT. It codes for CASSLAGLDTQYF. The chain has TRBV5-1 and TRBJ2-3, with D uncertain. Germline V lookup: CDR1 SGHRS, CDR2 YFSETQ. This CDR3 has 13 amino acids. V gave up 0 bases and J gave up 5 bases, with 7 bases separating them.

This clone was seen a single time. The chain couples TRBV4-2 to TRBJ2-7, with 11 bases identical to TRBD2. The CDR3 runs 16 residues. V gave up 4 bases and J gave up 2 bases; unmatched junction bases: 7. CDR1 LGHNA and CDR2 YNFKEQ come from the germline V gene. As DNA, the CDR3 is TGTGCCAGCAGCCGACCGGGACTAGCGGATACCTACGAGCAGTACTTC. This codes for CASSRPGLADTYEQYF.